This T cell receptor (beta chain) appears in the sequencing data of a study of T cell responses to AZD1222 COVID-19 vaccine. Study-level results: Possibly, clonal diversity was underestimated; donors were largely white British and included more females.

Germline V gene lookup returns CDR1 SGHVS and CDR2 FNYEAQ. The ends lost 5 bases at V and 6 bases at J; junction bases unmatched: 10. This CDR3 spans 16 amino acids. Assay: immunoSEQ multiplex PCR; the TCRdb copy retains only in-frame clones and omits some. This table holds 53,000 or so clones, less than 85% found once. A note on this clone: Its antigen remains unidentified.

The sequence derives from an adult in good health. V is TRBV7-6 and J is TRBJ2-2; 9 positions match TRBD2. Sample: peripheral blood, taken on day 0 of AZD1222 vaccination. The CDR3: CASSREAIAGAGELFF. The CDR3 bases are TGTGCCAGCAGCCGAGAGGCAATAGCGGGAGCCGGGGAGCTGTTTTTT. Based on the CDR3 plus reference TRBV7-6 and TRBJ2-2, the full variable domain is GAGVSQSPRYKVTKRGQDVALRCDPISGHVSLYWYRQALGQGPEFLTYFNYEAQQDKSGLPNDRFSAERPEGSISTLTIQRTEQRDSAMYRCASSREAIAGAGELFFGEGSRLTVL.